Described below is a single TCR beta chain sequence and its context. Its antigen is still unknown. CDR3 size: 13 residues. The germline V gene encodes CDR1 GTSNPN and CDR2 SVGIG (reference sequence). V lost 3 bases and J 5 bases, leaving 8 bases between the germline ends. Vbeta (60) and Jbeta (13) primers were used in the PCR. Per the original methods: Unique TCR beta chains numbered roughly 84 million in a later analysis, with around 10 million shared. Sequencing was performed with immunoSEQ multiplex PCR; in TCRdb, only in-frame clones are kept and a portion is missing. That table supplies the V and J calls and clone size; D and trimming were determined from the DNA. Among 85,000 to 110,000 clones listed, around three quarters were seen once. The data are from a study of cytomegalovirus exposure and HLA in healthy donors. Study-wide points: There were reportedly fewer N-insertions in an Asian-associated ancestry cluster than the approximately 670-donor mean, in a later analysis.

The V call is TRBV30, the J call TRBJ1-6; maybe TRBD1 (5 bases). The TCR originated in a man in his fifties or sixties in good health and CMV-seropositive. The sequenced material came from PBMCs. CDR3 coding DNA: TGTGCCTGGAGGGGGGGAAATAATTCACCCCTCCACTTT. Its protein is CAWRGGNNSPLHF.